One sample yielded the 3 T cell receptor beta chains listed below, sequenced in a study of beta chain features in type 1 diabetes. The authors reverse transcribed all of the isolated RNA, so sequencing captured expressed TCRB transcripts. Generated by immunoSEQ multiplex PCR, the TCRdb table keeps only in-frame clones and is missing some. Of 150,000 to 190,000 clones in the sample, around 8.5% were seen once. Sequenced input: central memory CD4+ T cells from blood. Receptor source: a man aged 18 to 35 in good health.

At least ten counts were recorded for this clone. This rearrangement joins TRBV19 to TRBJ2-6; 8 bases map to TRBD1. Germline CDR1 is LNHDA and CDR2 is SQIVND (reference sequence). The CDR3 is made up of 16 amino acids. J lost 3 bases, V lost 5 bases, and 6 bases had no gene match. CDR3 nucleotide sequence: TGTGCCAGTAGTCGATCAGGGGGCGATGGGGCCAACGTCCTGACTTTC. It is translated as CASSRSGGDGANVLTF.

This clone was counted a few times. The gene calls are TRBV5-6 and TRBJ2-1, with a weak D call TRBD2 (5 bases). The CDR3 contains 14 residues. With 1 base removed from V and 3 bases from J, the gap between germline ends came to 8 bases. The V gene's germline CDR1 is SGHDT and CDR2 YYEEEE. The CDR3 coding sequence is TGTGCCAGCAGCTTGTTTAGCGTCTACAATGAGCAGTTCTTC. Translating gives CASSLFSVYNEQFF.

This clone was recorded at least ten times. Germline and junction disagree at one end, which may indicate a read error. In DNA, the CDR3 is TGTGCCAGCAGCCTAGCGGGGAGCTCCTACGAGCAGTACTTC. This gives the protein CASSLAGSSYEQYF. The chain combines TRBV7-2 with TRBJ2-7, with 9 bases fitting TRBD2. From germline, CDR1 is SGHTA and CDR2 FQGNSA. The CDR3 is made up of 14 amino acids.